This is a list of T cell receptor beta chains from one sample in a study of shared clonotypes between healthy human individuals. Using immunoSEQ multiplex PCR, the repertoire was profiled, and TCRdb retains in-frame clones only, with some absent. This sample has 2 million to 2.5 million clones, with over 85% found just once. Specimen: naive CD8+ T cells sorted from blood. The receptors shown here come from a man aged 18 to 30 in good health. CDR3s include the opening cysteine and the closing phenylalanine or tryptophan. A D gene is named only where the DNA matches it firmly. Part of the rows lack a size; the others show once, few, many or a class for expanded clones.

cdr3_aa cdr3_nt v_call clone_size j_call d_call
CASSVPGQGAYEQYF TGTGCCAGCAGCGTACCGGGACAGGGAGCCTACGAGCAGTACTTC TRBV5-4 . TRBJ2-7 TRBD1
CASSPDTAGNTIYF TGTGCCAGCAGCCCGGACACTGCTGGAAACACCATATATTTT TRBV2 once TRBJ1-3 .
CASSIAEGQPQHF TGTGCCAGTAGTATAGCTGAAGGTCAGCCCCAGCATTTT TRBV19 . TRBJ1-5 .
CASSRLPGRQETQYF TGCGCCAGCAGCCGGCTACCCGGACGCCAGGAGACCCAGTACTTC TRBV5-1 . TRBJ2-5 .
CASSLGLARSYEQYF TGTGCCAGCAGTTTGGGACTAGCGAGGTCCTACGAGCAGTACTTC TRBV7-2 . TRBJ2-7 TRBD2
CASRWTGGSPDTQYF TGTGCCAGCAGATGGACAGGGGGCAGCCCAGATACGCAGTATTTT TRBV6-5 . TRBJ2-3 TRBD1
CASRGTEQETQYF TGTGCCAGCCGGGGGACAGAACAAGAGACCCAGTACTTC TRBV7-9 . TRBJ2-5 .
CASSFHREQGTDTQYF TGTGCCAGCAGCTTCCACAGGGAGCAGGGCACAGATACGCAGTATTTT TRBV7-8 once TRBJ2-3 .
CASSWGQNSYEQYF TGTGCCAGCAGCTGGGGACAAAACTCCTACGAGCAGTACTTC TRBV5-8 . TRBJ2-7 .
CASSANTESSYNEQFF TGTGCCAGCAGCGCCAACACCGAGAGCTCCTACAATGAGCAGTTCTTC TRBV9 . TRBJ2-1 .
CASSSRRRVNRETQYF TGTGCCAGCAGCTCCCGCCGCAGGGTAAATCGAGAGACCCAGTACTTC TRBV11-2 . TRBJ2-5 .
CASSSPDADTQYF TGTGCCAGCAGCTCCCCCGACGCGGATACGCAGTATTTT TRBV7-9 . TRBJ2-3 .
CASSYGGKTSTDTQYF TGTGCCAGCAGTTACGGCGGCAAAACTAGCACAGATACGCAGTATTTT TRBV6-6 . TRBJ2-3 .
CSVVGLAGEGNEQFF TGCAGCGTTGTCGGGCTAGCGGGGGAGGGGAATGAGCAGTTCTTC TRBV29-1 . TRBJ2-1 TRBD2
CASSQKRTREGKGNEQFF TGTGCCAGCAGCCAGAAACGGACAAGGGAGGGAAAGGGGAATGAGCAGTTCTTC TRBV4-2 . TRBJ2-1 TRBD2
CASSQDPTYEQYF TGCGCCAGCAGCCAAGATCCGACCTACGAGCAGTACTTC TRBV4-3 . TRBJ2-7 .
CASSQGQGYEQYF TGTGCCAGCAGCCAAGGACAGGGCTACGAGCAGTACTTC TRBV2 . TRBJ2-7 TRBD1
CASSLLGGEKLFF TGTGCCAGCAGTTTATTGGGGGGAGAAAAACTGTTTTTT TRBV28 . TRBJ1-4 .
CASSQGANNAYEQYF TGCGCCAGCAGCCAAGGGGCAAATAACGCCTACGAGCAGTACTTC TRBV4-3 . TRBJ2-7 .
CAWDGGSSSYNSPLHF TGTGCCTGGGACGGCGGTTCGAGCTCCTATAATTCACCCCTCCACTTT TRBV30 . TRBJ1-6 .
CASSLRNSPELSGKNIQYF TGTGCCAGCAGCTTACGTAACAGCCCGGAGTTGAGTGGCAAAAACATTCAGTACTTC TRBV11-2 once TRBJ2-4 .
CASSDHLERRRGEQYF TGTGCCAGCAGTGACCATCTGGAGAGGCGTCGGGGCGAGCAGTACTTC TRBV25-1 . TRBJ2-7 .
CASSLEGTGELFF TGTGCCAGCAGCTTAGAGGGCACCGGGGAGCTGTTTTTT TRBV11-2 . TRBJ2-2 .
CASSLRDTTTNTEAFF TGCGCCAGCAGCCTCCGGGACACGACTACGAACACTGAAGCTTTCTTT TRBV4-1 once TRBJ1-1 .
CASSLGDRVASGTPYEQYF TGCGCCAGCAGCTTGGGTGACAGGGTGGCTAGCGGGACTCCCTACGAGCAGTACTTC TRBV5-1 . TRBJ2-7 TRBD2
CAWSGGGQALYEQYF TGTGCCTGGAGTGGAGGGGGACAGGCCCTCTACGAGCAGTACTTC TRBV30 . TRBJ2-7 TRBD1
CASSSGNQPQHF TGTGCCAGCAGTTCCGGCAATCAGCCCCAGCATTTT TRBV6-5 . TRBJ1-5 .
CASSLTGTYYGYTF TGTGCCAGCAGCCTTACAGGGACTTACTATGGCTACACCTTC TRBV28 few TRBJ1-2 .
CASSQRGDQETQYF TGCGCCAGCAGCCAGCGGGGGGACCAAGAGACCCAGTACTTC TRBV4-1 . TRBJ2-5 TRBD2
CATSREGTSVAYNEQFF TGTGCCACCAGCAGAGAAGGGACTAGCGTAGCGTACAATGAGCAGTTCTTC TRBV15 . TRBJ2-1 TRBD2
CASSSYVGLSKPTGELFF TGTGCCAGCAGTTCCTACGTGGGACTCTCCAAACCTACCGGGGAGCTGTTTTTT TRBV28 . TRBJ2-2 .
CASSNVVLGTYEQYF TGTGCCAGCAGCAATGTAGTCCTGGGGACCTACGAGCAGTACTTC TRBV21-1 . TRBJ2-7 .
CASSSSGTYQYF TGTGCCAGCAGTTCCTCCGGGACCTACCAGTATTTT TRBV28 . TRBJ2-3 .